This TCR beta chain was obtained from a study of blood T cell repertoires in COVID-19. Method: immunoSEQ multiplex PCR; TCRdb's copy keeps in-frame clones and lacks some. The table lists under 300,000 clones, 80% to 90% of them singletons. CDR1 and CDR2 from the germline V gene are SQVTM and ANQGSEA. V was shortened by 2 bases and J by 9 bases, with 14 bases between the two germline ends. The CDR3 runs 13 residues. The chain combines TRBV29-1 with TRBJ2-1, with D possibly being TRBD1 (5 bases). The receptor was isolated from a middle-aged woman who had recovered from COVID-19. Sample: peripheral blood. DNA for the CDR3: TGCAGCGTTGAACCTCAGGGTGGCGGTGAGCAGTTCTTC. Translation gives CSVEPQGGGEQFF.